The rows below give T cell receptor beta chains drawn from one sample of a study of blood T cell repertoires in COVID-19. Measured with immunoSEQ multiplex PCR; TCRdb has only the in-frame clones, and not every one. The table has over 300,000 clones, around 87% seen once. What was sequenced was peripheral blood. The source of these receptors is a young man with active or convalescent COVID-19. Both conserved end residues are part of each CDR3. The D gene is left open where the match is weak. Clone size appears in some rows only: once, few, many, or a class for an expanded clone.

CDR3 protein,CDR3 DNA,V gene,CDR3 length,D gene,clone size,J gene
CASSLAGMGQLSGNTIYF,TGTGCCAGCAGCTTGGCCGGGATGGGACAGCTCTCTGGAAACACCATATATTTT,TRBV5-6,18,TRBD1,-,TRBJ1-3
CASSAGQGQGALEQYF,TGTGCCAGCAGCGCAGGGCAGGGACAGGGGGCTCTAGAGCAGTACTTC,TRBV9,16,TRBD1,-,TRBJ2-7
CASNAWGSGQNQPQHF,TGTGCCAGCAATGCATGGGGATCGGGACAAAATCAGCCCCAGCATTTT,TRBV5-6,16,-,-,TRBJ1-5
CASKGKQYF,TGTGCCAGCAAGGGGAAGCAGTACTTC,TRBV21-1,9,-,-,TRBJ2-7
CAWSVTGGYTDTQYF,TGTGCCTGGAGTGTTACAGGGGGCTATACAGATACGCAGTATTTT,TRBV30,15,TRBD1,-,TRBJ2-3
CASSFLRGAAEAFF,TGTGCCAGCAGTTTCCTAAGGGGCGCGGCTGAAGCTTTCTTT,TRBV27,14,-,-,TRBJ1-1
CASSLGTGETQYF,TGTGCCAGCAGCTTAGGGACTGGGGAGACCCAGTACTTC,TRBV5-6,13,-,-,TRBJ2-5
CASSPALAGVETQYF,TGTGCCAGCTCACCCGCCCTAGCGGGAGTAGAGACCCAGTACTTC,TRBV18,15,TRBD2,-,TRBJ2-5
CASSPSPVNYGYTF,TGTGCCAGCAGCCCAAGCCCGGTCAACTATGGCTACACCTTC,TRBV9,14,-,-,TRBJ1-2
CSVRQHQETQYF,TGCAGCGTTAGACAGCACCAAGAGACCCAGTACTTC,TRBV29-1,12,-,-,TRBJ2-5
CAILDRLNTEAFF,TGTGCCATACTGGACAGGTTGAACACTGAAGCTTTCTTT,TRBV10-3,13,TRBD1,-,TRBJ1-1
CASSVGLAGNEQFF,TGTGCCAGCAGCGTAGGACTAGCGGGGAATGAGCAGTTCTTC,TRBV5-4,14,TRBD2,once,TRBJ2-1
CASSLGQGSREQYF,TGTGCCAGCAGCTTGGGGCAGGGCTCCCGGGAGCAGTACTTC,TRBV11-1,14,-,-,TRBJ2-7
CASSLMGPTSLEDTQYF,TGTGCCAGCAGCTTAATGGGACCGACTAGCCTGGAAGATACGCAGTATTTT,TRBV7-2,17,TRBD2,-,TRBJ2-3
CASSYSVSGDGTQYF,TGTGCCAGCAGTTACTCGGTATCGGGAGACGGGACCCAGTACTTC,TRBV6-5,15,-,-,TRBJ2-5
CASSPNGPRLSGNTIYF,TGTGCCAGCTCACCGAACGGCCCGCGACTCTCTGGAAACACCATATATTTT,TRBV18,17,-,-,TRBJ1-3
CASSGRAVVSEAFF,TGTGCCAGCAGCGGCAGGGCTGTGGTATCCGAAGCTTTCTTT,TRBV9,14,-,once,TRBJ1-1
CASSSRPDRYQETQYF,TGTGCCAGCAGTTCCCGCCCGGACAGGTACCAAGAGACCCAGTACTTC,TRBV6-5,16,TRBD1,-,TRBJ2-5
CASSLPGGAGGANVLTF,TGTGCCAGCAGCTTACCGGGCGGAGCGGGGGGGGCCAACGTCCTGACTTTC,TRBV7-3,17,TRBD2,-,TRBJ2-6
CASRETGTDTQYF,TGTGCCAGCAGAGAGACAGGCACAGATACGCAGTATTTT,TRBV12-3/TRBV12-4,13,-,-,TRBJ2-3
CASSRSETHYEQYF,TGTGCCAGCAGTCGGTCTGAAACTCACTACGAGCAGTACTTC,TRBV6-5,14,-,once,TRBJ2-7
CASSLGQGGTEAFF,TGCGCCAGCAGCTTGGGACAGGGTGGGACTGAAGCTTTCTTT,TRBV5-1,14,TRBD1,-,TRBJ1-1
CASSVGSGANVLTF,TGTGCCAGCAGTGTCGGATCTGGGGCCAACGTGCTGACTTTC,TRBV25-1,14,-,once,TRBJ2-6
CASWDRVFGTEAFF,TGTGCCAGCTGGGACAGGGTGTTTGGCACTGAAGCTTTCTTT,TRBV27,14,TRBD1,-,TRBJ1-1
CASSSDRGYNQPQHF,TGTGCCAGCAGTTCGGACAGGGGGTATAATCAGCCCCAGCATTTT,TRBV6-5,15,TRBD1,-,TRBJ1-5
CASSPRAGENIQYF,TGCGCCAGCAGTCCGCGAGCCGGGGAAAACATTCAGTACTTC,TRBV5-1,14,-,-,TRBJ2-4
CASSLRQGAIYEQYF,TGTGCCAGCAGCTTGAGGCAGGGGGCGATCTACGAGCAGTACTTC,TRBV5-5,15,TRBD1,-,TRBJ2-7
CASSPGLAGTNENTGELFF,TGTGCCAGCTCACCAGGACTAGCGGGGACTAATGAGAACACCGGGGAGCTGTTTTTT,TRBV18,19,TRBD2,-,TRBJ2-2
CASSRGQGADSNQPQHF,TGTGCCAGTAGCCGAGGACAGGGGGCGGATAGCAATCAGCCCCAGCATTTT,TRBV19,17,TRBD1,-,TRBJ1-5
CASSQDRWTNDGYTF,TGCGCCAGCAGCCAAGATCGGTGGACAAACGATGGCTACACCTTC,TRBV4-3,15,-,-,TRBJ1-2
CASQPRWANEKLFF,TGTGCCAGCCAGCCTAGATGGGCTAATGAAAAACTGTTTTTT,TRBV6-5,14,-,-,TRBJ1-4
CASSPTFSNTGELFF,TGTGCCAGCTCACCCACATTTTCGAACACCGGGGAGCTGTTTTTT,TRBV18,15,-,-,TRBJ2-2
CASSLERMGLAGVGLGEWSYEQYF,TGCGCCAGCAGCCTGGAAAGGATGGGACTAGCGGGAGTCGGATTGGGAGAATGGTCCTACGAGCAGTACTTC,TRBV5-1,24,TRBD2,-,TRBJ2-7
CASREQGRSGNTIYF,TGTGCCAGCAGAGAACAGGGCCGCTCTGGAAACACCATATATTTT,TRBV27,15,-,once,TRBJ1-3
CASSYNRGLGNSPLHF,TGTGCCAGCAGCTACAACAGGGGCTTGGGTAATTCACCCCTCCACTTT,TRBV13,16,TRBD1,-,TRBJ1-6
CASRREGSTYGYTF,TGTGCCAGCAGACGGGAGGGCAGTACCTATGGCTACACCTTC,TRBV27,14,-,-,TRBJ1-2
CASSSNKRGLTNTEAFF,TGTGCCAGCAGTTCCAACAAAAGGGGACTTACGAACACTGAAGCTTTCTTT,TRBV6-2/TRBV6-3,17,-,-,TRBJ1-1
CASSQDLAGGDEQFF,TGCGCCAGCAGCCAAGATCTCGCGGGAGGTGATGAGCAGTTCTTC,TRBV4-3,15,TRBD2,-,TRBJ2-1
CASSYRGGTEAFF,TGTGCCAGCAGCTACAGGGGAGGAACTGAAGCTTTCTTT,TRBV7-8,13,TRBD1,-,TRBJ1-1
CASSKGQFSGNTIYF,TGTGCCAGTAGTAAAGGACAGTTCTCTGGAAACACCATATATTTT,TRBV19,15,-,once,TRBJ1-3
CASSLSPPGLHYGYTF,TGTGCCAGCAGCTTAAGCCCCCCAGGTCTCCACTATGGCTACACCTTC,TRBV7-2,16,-,once,TRBJ1-2
CASSERPGGETQYF,TGTGCCAGCAGCGAAAGACCGGGAGGAGAGACCCAGTACTTC,TRBV5-8,14,TRBD2,-,TRBJ2-5
CASSPSGYTEAFF,TGTGCCAGCAGCCCGTCGGGGTACACTGAAGCTTTCTTT,TRBV6-4,13,-,few,TRBJ1-1
CASSPAGNTEAFF,TGTGCCAGCTCACCCGCGGGGAACACTGAAGCTTTCTTT,TRBV18,13,-,-,TRBJ1-1
CASRSSRLRAGELFF,TGTGCCAGCAGGTCAAGCCGCTTGAGGGCCGGGGAGCTGTTTTTT,TRBV4-2,15,-,-,TRBJ2-2
CATGRDSPDTEAFF,TGTGCCACCGGAAGGGACAGCCCAGACACTGAAGCTTTCTTT,TRBV2,14,TRBD1,few,TRBJ1-1